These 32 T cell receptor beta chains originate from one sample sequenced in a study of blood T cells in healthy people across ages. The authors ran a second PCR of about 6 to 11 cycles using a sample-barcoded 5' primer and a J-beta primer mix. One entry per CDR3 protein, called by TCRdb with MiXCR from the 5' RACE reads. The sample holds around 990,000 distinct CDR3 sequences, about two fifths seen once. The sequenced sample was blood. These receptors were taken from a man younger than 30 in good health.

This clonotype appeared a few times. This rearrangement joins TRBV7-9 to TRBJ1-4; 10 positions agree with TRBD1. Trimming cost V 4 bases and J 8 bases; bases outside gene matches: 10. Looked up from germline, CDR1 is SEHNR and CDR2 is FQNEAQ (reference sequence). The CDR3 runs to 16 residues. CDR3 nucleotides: TGTGCCAGCAGCTCCACGCTGGACAGGGGGGAAGAAAAACTGTTTTTT. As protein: CASSSTLDRGEEKLFF.

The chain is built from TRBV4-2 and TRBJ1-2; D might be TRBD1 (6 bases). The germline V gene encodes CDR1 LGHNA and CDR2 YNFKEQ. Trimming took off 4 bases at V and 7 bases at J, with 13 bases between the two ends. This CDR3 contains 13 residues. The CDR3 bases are TGTGCCAGCAGCCTTCCAGGACAGTGTGGCTACACCTTC. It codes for CASSLPGQCGYTF.

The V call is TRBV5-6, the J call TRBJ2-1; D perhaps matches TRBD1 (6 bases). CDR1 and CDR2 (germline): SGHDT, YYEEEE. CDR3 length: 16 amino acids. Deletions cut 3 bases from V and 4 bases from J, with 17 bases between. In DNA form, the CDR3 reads TGTGCCAGCAGCTCGATGAAAACAGGGTTATACAATGAGCAGTTCTTC. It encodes CASSSMKTGLYNEQFF.

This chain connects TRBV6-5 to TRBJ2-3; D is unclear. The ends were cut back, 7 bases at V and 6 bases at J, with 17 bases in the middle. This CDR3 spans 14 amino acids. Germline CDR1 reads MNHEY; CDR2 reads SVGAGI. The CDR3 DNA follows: TGTGCCAGCAAAGCCCAGGTCGCGCCGGATACGCAGTATTTT. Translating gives CASKAQVAPDTQYF.

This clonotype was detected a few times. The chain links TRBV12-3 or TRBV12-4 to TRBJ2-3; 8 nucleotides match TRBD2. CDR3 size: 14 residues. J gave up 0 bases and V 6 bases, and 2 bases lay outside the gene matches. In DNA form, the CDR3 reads TGTGCCAGCAGAGCTAGCGGGAGCACAGATACGCAGTATTTT. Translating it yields CASRASGSTDTQYF.

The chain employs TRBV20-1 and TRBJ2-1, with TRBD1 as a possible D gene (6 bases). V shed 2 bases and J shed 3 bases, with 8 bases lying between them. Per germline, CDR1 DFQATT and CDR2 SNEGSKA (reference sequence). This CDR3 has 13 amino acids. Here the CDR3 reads CSARQGYYNEQFF. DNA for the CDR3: TGCAGTGCTAGACAGGGGTACTACAATGAGCAGTTCTTC.

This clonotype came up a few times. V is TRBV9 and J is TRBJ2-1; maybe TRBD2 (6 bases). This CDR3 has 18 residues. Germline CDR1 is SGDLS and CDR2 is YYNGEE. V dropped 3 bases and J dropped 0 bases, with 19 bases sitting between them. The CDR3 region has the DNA TGTGCCAGCAGCGCCGATCCTCGGGACTTAAGCTCCTACAATGAGCAGTTCTTC. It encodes CASSADPRDLSSYNEQFF.

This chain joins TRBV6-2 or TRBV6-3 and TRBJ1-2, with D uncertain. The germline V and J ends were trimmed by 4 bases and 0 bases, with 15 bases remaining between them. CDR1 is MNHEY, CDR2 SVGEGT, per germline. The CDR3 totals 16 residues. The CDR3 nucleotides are TGTGCCAGCAGTTTTAATGGACGGACCGCTAACTATGGCTACACCTTC. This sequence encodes CASSFNGRTANYGYTF.

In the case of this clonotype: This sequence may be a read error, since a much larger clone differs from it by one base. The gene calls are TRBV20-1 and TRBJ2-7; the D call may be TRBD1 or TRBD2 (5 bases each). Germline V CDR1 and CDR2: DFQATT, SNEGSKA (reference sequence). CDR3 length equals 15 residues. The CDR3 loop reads CSTRDTRVSSYEQYF. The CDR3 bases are TGCAGTACTAGAGACACCAGGGTGAGCTCCTACGAGCAGTACTTC.

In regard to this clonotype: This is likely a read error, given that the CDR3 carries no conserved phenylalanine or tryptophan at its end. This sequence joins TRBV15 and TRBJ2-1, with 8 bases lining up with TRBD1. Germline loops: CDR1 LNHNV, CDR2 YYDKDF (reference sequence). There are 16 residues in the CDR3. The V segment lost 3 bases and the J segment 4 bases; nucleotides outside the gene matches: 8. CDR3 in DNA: TGTGCCACCAGCAGCGGGACAGGTTTTCTTTACAATGAGCAGTTCTTG. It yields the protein CATSSGTGFLYNEQFL.

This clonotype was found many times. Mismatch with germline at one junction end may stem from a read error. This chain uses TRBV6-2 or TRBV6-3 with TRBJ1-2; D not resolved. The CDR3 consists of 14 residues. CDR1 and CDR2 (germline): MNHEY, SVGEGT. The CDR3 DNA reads TGTGCCAGCAGTTATGAATTAAGATTTTATGCCTACACCTTC. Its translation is CASSYELRFYAYTF.

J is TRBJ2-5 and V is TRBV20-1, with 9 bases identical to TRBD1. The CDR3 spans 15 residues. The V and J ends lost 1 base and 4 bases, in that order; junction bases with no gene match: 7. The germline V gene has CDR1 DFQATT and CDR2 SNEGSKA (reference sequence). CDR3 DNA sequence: TGCAGTGCTAGAGTCGGAACAGGGGGCCGAGAGACCCAGTACTTC. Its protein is CSARVGTGGRETQYF.

CDR3 sequence reads: CASSSPSQGNYGYTF. The CDR3 nucleotides read TGTGCCAGCAGTTCCCCATCACAGGGTAACTATGGCTACACCTTC. V is TRBV27 and J is TRBJ1-2, with D perhaps matching TRBD1 (6 bases). V was cut by 4 bases and J by 1 base, with 13 bases left in between. This CDR3 has 15 amino acids. Germline CDR1 reads MNHEY; CDR2 reads SMNVEV (reference sequence).

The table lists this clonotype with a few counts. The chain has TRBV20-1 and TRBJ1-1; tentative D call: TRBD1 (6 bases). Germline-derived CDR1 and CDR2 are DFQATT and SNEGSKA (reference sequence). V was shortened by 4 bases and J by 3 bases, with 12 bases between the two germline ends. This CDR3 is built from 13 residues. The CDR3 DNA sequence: TGCAGTGCTACCTACGCAGGGGACACTGAAGCTTTCTTT. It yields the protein CSATYAGDTEAFF.

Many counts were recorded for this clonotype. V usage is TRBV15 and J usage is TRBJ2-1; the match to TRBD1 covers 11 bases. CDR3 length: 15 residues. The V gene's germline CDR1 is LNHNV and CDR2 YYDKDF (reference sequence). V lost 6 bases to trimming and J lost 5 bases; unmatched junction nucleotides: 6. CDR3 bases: TGTGCCACCAGTGGACAGGGGGCTCTGGACAATGAGCAGTTCTTC. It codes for CATSGQGALDNEQFF.

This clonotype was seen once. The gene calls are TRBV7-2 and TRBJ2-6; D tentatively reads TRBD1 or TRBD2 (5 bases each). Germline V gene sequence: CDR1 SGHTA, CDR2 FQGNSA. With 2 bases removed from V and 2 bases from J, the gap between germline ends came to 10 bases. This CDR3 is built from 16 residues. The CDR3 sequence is CASSLSMGAGANVLTF. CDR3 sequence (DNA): TGTGCCAGCAGCTTATCTATGGGGGCTGGGGCCAACGTCCTGACTTTC.

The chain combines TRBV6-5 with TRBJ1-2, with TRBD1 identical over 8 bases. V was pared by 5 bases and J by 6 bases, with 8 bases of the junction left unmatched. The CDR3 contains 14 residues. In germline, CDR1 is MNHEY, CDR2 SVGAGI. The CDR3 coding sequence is TGTGCCAGCAGTCGCAGGGGGCGGTCTCATGGCTACACCTTC. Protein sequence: CASSRRGRSHGYTF.

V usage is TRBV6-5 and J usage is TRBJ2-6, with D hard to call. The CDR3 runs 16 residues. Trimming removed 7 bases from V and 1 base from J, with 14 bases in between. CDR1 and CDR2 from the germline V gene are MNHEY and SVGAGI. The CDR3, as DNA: TGTGCCAGCACCCCTCGAACAACTTCTGGGGCCAACGTCCTGACTTTC. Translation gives CASTPRTTSGANVLTF.

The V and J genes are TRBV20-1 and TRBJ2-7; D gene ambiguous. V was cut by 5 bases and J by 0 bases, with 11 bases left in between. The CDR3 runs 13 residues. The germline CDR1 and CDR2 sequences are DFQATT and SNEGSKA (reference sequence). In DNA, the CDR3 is TGCAGTGCTCCAAAGGACGTCTCCTACGAGCAGTACTTC. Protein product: CSAPKDVSYEQYF.

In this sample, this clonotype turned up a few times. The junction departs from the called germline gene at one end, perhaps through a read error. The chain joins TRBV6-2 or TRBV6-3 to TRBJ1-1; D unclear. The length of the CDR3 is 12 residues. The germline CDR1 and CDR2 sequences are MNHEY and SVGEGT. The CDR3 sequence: CASSWTNTEAFF. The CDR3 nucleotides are TGTGCCAGCAGTTGGACTAACACCGAAGCTTTCTTT.

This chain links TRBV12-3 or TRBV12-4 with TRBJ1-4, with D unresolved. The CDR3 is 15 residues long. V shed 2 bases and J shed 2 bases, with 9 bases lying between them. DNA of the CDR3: TGTGCCAGCAGTTTATATACCCTTACTAATGAAAAACTGTTTTTT. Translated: CASSLYTLTNEKLFF.

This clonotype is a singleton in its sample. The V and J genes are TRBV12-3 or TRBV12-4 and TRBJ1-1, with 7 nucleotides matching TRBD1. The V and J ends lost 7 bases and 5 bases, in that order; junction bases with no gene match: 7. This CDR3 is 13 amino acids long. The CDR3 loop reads CASNLQGRTEAFF. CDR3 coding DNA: TGTGCCAGCAACTTACAGGGGAGGACTGAAGCTTTCTTT.

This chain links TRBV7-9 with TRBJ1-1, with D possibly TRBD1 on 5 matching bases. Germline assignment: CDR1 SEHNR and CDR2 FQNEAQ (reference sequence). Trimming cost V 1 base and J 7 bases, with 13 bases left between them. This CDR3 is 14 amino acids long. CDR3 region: CASSLETGRSEAFF. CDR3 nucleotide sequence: TGTGCCAGCAGCTTAGAAACAGGTAGGAGTGAAGCTTTCTTT.

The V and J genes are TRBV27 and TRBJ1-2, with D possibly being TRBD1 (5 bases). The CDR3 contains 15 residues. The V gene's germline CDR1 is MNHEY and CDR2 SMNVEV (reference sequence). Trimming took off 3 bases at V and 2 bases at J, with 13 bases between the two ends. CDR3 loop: CASSFGDGLNYGYTF. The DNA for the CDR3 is TGTGCCAGCAGTTTTGGGGACGGACTGAACTATGGCTACACCTTC.

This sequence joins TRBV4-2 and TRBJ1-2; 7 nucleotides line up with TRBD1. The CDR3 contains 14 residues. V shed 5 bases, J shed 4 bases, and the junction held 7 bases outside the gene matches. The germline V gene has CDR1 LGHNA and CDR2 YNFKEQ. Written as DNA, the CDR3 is TGTGCCAGCAGCGGAGACAGGGTTAGCTATGGCTACACCTTC. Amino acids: CASSGDRVSYGYTF.

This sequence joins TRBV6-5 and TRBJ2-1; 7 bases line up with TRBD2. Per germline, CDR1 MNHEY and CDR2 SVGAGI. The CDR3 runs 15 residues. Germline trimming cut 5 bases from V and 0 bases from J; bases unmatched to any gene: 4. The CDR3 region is CASSTAGSSYNEQFF. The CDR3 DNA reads TGTGCCAGCAGTACAGCGGGGAGCTCCTACAATGAGCAGTTCTTC.

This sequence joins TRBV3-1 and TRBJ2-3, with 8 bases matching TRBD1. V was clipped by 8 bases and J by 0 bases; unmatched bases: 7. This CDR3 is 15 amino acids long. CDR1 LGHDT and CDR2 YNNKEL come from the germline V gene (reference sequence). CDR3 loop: CASAATGASTDTQYF. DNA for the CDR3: TGTGCCAGCGCTGCGACAGGGGCTAGCACAGATACGCAGTATTTT.

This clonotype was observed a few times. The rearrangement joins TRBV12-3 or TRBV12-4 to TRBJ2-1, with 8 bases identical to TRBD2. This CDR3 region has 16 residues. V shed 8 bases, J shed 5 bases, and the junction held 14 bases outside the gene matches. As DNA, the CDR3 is TGTGCCAGCGGCTTACCGCGGGAGGCCTCGAACAATGAGCAGTTCTTC. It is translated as CASGLPREASNNEQFF.

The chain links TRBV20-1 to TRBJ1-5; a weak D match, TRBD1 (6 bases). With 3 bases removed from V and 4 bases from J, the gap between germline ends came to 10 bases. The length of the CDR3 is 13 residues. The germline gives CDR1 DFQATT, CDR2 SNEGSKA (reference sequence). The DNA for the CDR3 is TGCAGTGCTAGGGGCGGACAGAATCAGCCCCAGCATTTT. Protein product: CSARGGQNQPQHF.

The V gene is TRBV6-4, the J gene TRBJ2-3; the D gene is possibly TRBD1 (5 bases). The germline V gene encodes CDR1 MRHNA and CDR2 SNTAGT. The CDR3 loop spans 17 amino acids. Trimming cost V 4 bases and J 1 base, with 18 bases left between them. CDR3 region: CASSGTFRVYGTDTQYF. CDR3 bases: TGTGCCAGCAGTGGCACCTTCAGGGTTTATGGCACAGATACGCAGTATTTT.

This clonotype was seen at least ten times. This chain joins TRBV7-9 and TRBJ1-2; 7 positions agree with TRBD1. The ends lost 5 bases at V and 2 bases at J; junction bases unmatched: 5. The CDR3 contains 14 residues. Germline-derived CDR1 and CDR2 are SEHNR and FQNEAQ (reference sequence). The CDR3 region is CASSDTGQNYGYTF. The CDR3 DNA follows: TGTGCCAGCAGCGACACGGGACAGAACTATGGCTACACCTTC.

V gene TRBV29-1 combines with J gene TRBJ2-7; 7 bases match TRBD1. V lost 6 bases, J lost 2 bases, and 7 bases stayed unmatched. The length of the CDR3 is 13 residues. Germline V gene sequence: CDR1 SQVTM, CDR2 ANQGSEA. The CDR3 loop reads CSVRQGRAYEQYF. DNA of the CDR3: TGCAGCGTCCGACAGGGTCGTGCCTACGAGCAGTACTTC.